The T cell receptor beta chain under discussion was sequenced for a study of human T cells and chemical hapten exposure. Study background: Per-sample TCR yield variability stemmed mainly from small pooled library volume differences.

For the library, individual cDNA molecules each received unique molecular identifiers. Per the study methods: Sample-level TCR yields exhibited a median of around 100,000, with a range of roughly 20,000 to 700,000. MiXCR was run by TCRdb on the 5' RACE reads, yielding one entry per CDR3 protein. The V and J calls were determined by TCRdb, not by the authors. The top ten clones hold roughly 2.4% of a sample with tens of thousands of distinct CDR3 sequences, about 8% of them seen once. CDR1 is SGHDN, CDR2 FVKESK, per germline. This CDR3 is built from 15 residues. V lost 1 base, J lost 1 base, and 7 bases lay in between. The template was total RNA from unfractionated whole blood. A few counts support this clonotype.

This clonotype was sampled from a male donor in good health. J is TRBJ2-2 and V is TRBV14; D remains unclear. DNA of the CDR3: TGTGCCAGCAGCCAAGCGGGTCAGAACACCGGGGAGCTGTTTTTT. This sequence encodes CASSQAGQNTGELFF.